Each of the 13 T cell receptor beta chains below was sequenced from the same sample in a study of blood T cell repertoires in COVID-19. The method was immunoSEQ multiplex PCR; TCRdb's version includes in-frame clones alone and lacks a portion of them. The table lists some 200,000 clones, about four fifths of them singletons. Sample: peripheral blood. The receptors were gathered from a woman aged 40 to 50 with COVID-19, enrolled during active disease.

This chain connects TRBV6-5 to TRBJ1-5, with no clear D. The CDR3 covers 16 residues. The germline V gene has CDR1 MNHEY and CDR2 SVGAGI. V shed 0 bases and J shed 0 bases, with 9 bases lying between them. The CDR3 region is CASSYSDWYSNQPQHF. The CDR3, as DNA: TGTGCCAGCAGTTACTCGGACTGGTATAGCAATCAGCCCCAGCATTTT.

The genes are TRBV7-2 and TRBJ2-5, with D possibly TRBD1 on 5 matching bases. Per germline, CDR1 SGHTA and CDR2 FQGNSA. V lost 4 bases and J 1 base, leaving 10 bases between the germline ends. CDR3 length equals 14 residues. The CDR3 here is CASSSTDFQETQYF. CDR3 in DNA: TGTGCCAGCAGCTCGACAGATTTCCAAGAGACCCAGTACTTC.

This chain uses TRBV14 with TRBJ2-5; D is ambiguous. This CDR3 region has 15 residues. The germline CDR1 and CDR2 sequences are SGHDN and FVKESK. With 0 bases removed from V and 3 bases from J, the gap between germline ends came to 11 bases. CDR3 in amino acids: CASSQDLGLEETQYF. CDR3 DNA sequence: TGTGCCAGCAGCCAAGATCTTGGCCTGGAAGAGACCCAGTACTTC.

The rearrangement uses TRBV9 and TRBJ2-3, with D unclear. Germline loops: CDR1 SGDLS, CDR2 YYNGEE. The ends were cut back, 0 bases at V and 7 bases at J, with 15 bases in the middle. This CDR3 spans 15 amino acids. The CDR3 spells CASSVAPSTQNTQYF. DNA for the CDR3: TGTGCCAGCAGCGTAGCCCCCTCCACACAAAATACGCAGTATTTT. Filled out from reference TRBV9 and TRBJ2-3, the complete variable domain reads DSGVTQTPKHLITATGQRVTLRCSPRSGDLSVYWYQQSLDQGLQFLIQYYNGEERAKGNILERFSAQQFPDLHSELNLSSLELGDSALYFCASSVAPSTQNTQYFGPGTRLTVL.

The CDR3 DNA reads TGTGCCAGCAGCCCATACCACTCGACAGGGGTGAGCGGCTACACCTTC. Amino acid sequence: CASSPYHSTGVSGYTF. This chain links TRBV7-9 with TRBJ1-2; 8 bases fit TRBD1. Per the germline V gene, CDR1 is SEHNR and CDR2 is FQNEAQ (reference sequence). The CDR3 spans 16 residues. J gave up 8 bases and V 5 bases, and 16 bases lay outside the gene matches.

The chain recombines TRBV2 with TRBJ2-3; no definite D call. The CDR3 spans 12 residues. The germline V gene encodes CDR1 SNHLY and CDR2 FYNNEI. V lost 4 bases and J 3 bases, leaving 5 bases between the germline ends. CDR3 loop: CASSVYTDTQYF. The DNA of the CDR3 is TGTGCCAGCAGTGTATATACAGATACGCAGTATTTT.

CDR3 DNA sequence: TGTGCCAGCAGCAGGGGGAACGGGGGCATTCAGTACTTC. Translation gives CASSRGNGGIQYF. The chain links TRBV7-9 to TRBJ2-4; D might be TRBD1 or TRBD2, each matching 6 bases. Trimming stripped 5 bases from V and 9 bases from J, with 14 bases between. There are 13 residues in the CDR3. Per the germline V gene, CDR1 is SEHNR and CDR2 is FQNEAQ (reference sequence).

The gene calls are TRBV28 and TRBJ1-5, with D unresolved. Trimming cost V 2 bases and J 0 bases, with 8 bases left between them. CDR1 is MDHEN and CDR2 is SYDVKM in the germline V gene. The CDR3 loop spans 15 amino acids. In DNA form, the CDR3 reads TGTGCCAGCAGTTTAGATCAGATTAGCAATCAGCCCCAGCATTTT. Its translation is CASSLDQISNQPQHF.

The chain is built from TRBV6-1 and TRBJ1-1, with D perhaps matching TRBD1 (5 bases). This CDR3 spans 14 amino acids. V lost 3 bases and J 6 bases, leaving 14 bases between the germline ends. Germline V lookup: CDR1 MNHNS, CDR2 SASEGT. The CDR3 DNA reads TGTGCCAGCAGTGATGGGGGGGATCGGGCTGAAGCTTTCTTT. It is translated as CASSDGGDRAEAFF.

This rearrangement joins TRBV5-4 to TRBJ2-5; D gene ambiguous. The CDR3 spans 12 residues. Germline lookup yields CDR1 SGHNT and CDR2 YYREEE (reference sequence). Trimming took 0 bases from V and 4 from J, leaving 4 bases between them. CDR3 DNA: TGTGCCAGCAGCTTGGAAGCAGAGACCCAGTACTTC. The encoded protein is CASSLEAETQYF.

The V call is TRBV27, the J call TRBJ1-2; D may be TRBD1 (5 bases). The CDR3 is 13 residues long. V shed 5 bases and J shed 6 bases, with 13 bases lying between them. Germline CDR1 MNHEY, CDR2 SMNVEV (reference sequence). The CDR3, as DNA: TGTGCCAGCAGTCCCGGGAGGGGAAATGGCTACACCTTC. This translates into CASSPGRGNGYTF.

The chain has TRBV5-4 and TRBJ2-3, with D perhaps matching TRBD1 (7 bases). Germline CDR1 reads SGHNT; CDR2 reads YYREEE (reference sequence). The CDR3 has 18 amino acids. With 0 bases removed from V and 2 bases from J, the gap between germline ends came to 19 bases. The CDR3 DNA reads TGTGCCAGCAGCTTGGCCACAGGGGCTAGCGCCTACACAGATACGCAGTATTTT. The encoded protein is CASSLATGASAYTDTQYF.

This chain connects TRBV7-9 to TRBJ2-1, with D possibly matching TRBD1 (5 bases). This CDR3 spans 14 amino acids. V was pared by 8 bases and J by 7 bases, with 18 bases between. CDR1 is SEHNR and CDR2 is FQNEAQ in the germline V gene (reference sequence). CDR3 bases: TGTGCCAGCCGCATCCTTAGGGGAAAGAATGAGCAGTTCTTC. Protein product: CASRILRGKNEQFF. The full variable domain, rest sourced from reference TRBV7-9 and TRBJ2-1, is DTGVSQNPRHKITKRGQNVTFRCDPISEHNRLYWYRQTLGQGPEFLTYFQNEAQLEKSRLLSDRFSAERPKGSFSTLEIQRTEQGDSAMYLCASRILRGKNEQFFGPGTRLTVL.